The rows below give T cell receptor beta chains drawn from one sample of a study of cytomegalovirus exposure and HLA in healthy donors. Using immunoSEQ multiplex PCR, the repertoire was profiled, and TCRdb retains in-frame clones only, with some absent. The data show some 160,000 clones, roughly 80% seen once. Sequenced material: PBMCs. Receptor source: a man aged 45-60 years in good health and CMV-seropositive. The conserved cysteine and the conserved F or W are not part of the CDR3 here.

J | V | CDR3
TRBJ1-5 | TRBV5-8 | ASSFGPNQPQH
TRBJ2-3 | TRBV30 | AWSVRGSSTDTQY
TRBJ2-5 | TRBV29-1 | SVDGWVGQGAHKETQY
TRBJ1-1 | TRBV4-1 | ASSQRDSLRTEAF
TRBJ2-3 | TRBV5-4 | ASSPPRGPTDTQY
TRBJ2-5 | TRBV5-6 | ASSAGSTGETQY
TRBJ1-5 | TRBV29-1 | SAGTGGQPQH
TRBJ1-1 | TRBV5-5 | ASSLVLQSDTEAF
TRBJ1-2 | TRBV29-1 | SAMTGGAYGYT
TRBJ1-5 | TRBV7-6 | ASSLNRAEGQPQH
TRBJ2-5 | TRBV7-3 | ASSLGVLEAQY
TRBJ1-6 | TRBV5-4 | ASSLAWDSSYNSPLH
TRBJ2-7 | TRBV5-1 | ASSQDRAAYEQY
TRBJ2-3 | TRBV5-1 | ASRTSGGPTDTQY
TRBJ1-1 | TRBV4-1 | ASSQGSRGNTEAF
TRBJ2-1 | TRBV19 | ASSIWIYGVNEQF
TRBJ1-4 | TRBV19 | ASGGEKLF
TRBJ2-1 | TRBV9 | ASSVETARGSSYNEQF
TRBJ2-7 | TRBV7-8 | ASSLEAGSSYEQY
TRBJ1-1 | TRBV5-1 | ASSRDRVRNTEAF
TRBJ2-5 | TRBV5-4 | ASGTSGALQETQY
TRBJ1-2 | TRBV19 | ASSPGYGYT
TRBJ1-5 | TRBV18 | ASSADSQPQH
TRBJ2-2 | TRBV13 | ASSSPQGAGELF
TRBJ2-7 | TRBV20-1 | SVGQGYEQY
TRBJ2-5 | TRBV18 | ASSPSVQETQY
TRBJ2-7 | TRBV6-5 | ASSPRGGDYEQY
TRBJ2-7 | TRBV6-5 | ASSSKASGVYEQY
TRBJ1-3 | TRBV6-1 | ASSEAKGGTSGNTIY
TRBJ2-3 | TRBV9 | ASSVAGGTTDTQY
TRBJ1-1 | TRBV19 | ASSIGRNTEAF
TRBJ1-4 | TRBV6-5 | ASSPWGEGKLF
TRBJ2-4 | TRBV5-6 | ASSLGETGGIQY
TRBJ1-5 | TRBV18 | ASSVSSSNQPQH
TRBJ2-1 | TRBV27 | ASSPSLTRRYEQF
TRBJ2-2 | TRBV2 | ASSESRGTGELF
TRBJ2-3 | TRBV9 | ASSVGVGTGKDTQY
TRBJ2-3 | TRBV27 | ASRSSGRGTDTQY
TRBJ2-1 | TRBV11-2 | ASSLDYALVEQF
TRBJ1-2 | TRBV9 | ASSPPVYGYT
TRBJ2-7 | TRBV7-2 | ASSYSGEQY
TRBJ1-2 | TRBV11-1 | ASSPQGNYGYT